A selection of T cell receptor beta chains follows, all from one sample in a study of OX40 agonist ivuxolimab in advanced cancers. Sequencing was performed with immunoSEQ multiplex PCR; in TCRdb, only in-frame clones are kept and a portion is missing. The data hold some 91,000 clones, with approximately 87% observed a single time. This specimen was CD4+ or CD8+ T cells sorted from blood, taken in a trial of the OX40 agonist ivuxolimab. The receptors were gathered from an adult with an advanced solid tumor such as melanoma, head and neck, liver or kidney cancer. Both conserved end residues are part of each CDR3. The D gene is left open where the match is weak. The listing skips clone size in some rows; elsewhere it reads once, few, many or a size class.

D gene,V gene,J gene,clone size,CDR3 protein,CDR3 DNA
NA,TRBV5-1,TRBJ2-3,NA,CASSLGSHTDTQYF,TGCGCCAGCAGCTTAGGCTCCCATACAGATACGCAGTATTTT
NA,TRBV18,TRBJ2-3,NA,CASSESADTQYF,TGTGCCAGCTCCGAATCTGCAGATACGCAGTATTTT
TRBD2,TRBV7-3,TRBJ2-2,NA,CASSLTSVNTGELFF,TGTGCCAGCAGCCTTACTAGCGTAAACACCGGGGAGCTGTTTTTT
NA,TRBV6-5,TRBJ1-4,NA,CASSYSAGTNEKLFF,TGTGCCAGCAGTTACTCTGCAGGGACTAATGAAAAACTGTTTTTT
NA,TRBV21-1,TRBJ2-3,few,CASSYTGGRTDTQYF,TGTGCCAGCAGCTATACAGGGGGCCGCACAGATACGCAGTATTTT
TRBD2,TRBV7-9,TRBJ2-7,once,CASSLAGVAGYSYEQYF,TGTGCCAGCAGCTTAGCTGGGGTAGCGGGCTACTCCTACGAGCAGTACTTC
TRBD2,TRBV15,TRBJ2-5,NA,CATSRGVTSGRDETQYF,TGTGCCACCAGCAGAGGTGTCACAAGCGGGAGGGATGAGACCCAGTACTTC
NA,TRBV18,TRBJ2-3,NA,CASSPSRGWDTQYF,TGTGCCAGCTCACCAAGCAGGGGTTGGGATACGCAGTATTTT
NA,TRBV19,TRBJ2-5,NA,CASSNRETQYF,TGTGCCAGTAGTAATAGAGAGACCCAGTACTTC
TRBD1,TRBV28,TRBJ2-5,once,CASSFSRTGGSRETQYF,TGTGCCAGCAGTTTCTCAAGGACAGGGGGCTCCAGGGAGACCCAGTACTTC
TRBD1,TRBV19,TRBJ2-5,NA,CASSGRQGGQETQYF,TGTGCCAGTAGTGGGAGACAGGGGGGGCAAGAGACCCAGTACTTC
NA,TRBV11-2,TRBJ1-2,NA,CASSFRAGNYGYTF,TGTGCCAGCAGCTTTCGGGCCGGTAACTATGGCTACACCTTC
NA,TRBV19,TRBJ1-1,NA,CASSIGNLEAFF,TGTGCCAGTAGTATCGGAAACCTCGAAGCTTTCTTT
TRBD2,TRBV7-9,TRBJ2-1,NA,CASSLSGRADNEQFF,TGTGCCAGCAGCTTAAGTGGGAGGGCCGACAATGAGCAGTTCTTC
NA,TRBV6-5,TRBJ2-5,NA,CASSHLQETQYF,TGTGCCAGCAGTCATTTACAAGAGACCCAGTACTTC
TRBD2,TRBV2,TRBJ2-2,NA,CASSGTSGTTGELFF,TGTGCCAGCAGTGGGACTAGCGGGACCACCGGGGAGCTGTTTTTT
NA,TRBV6-1,TRBJ2-1,NA,CASSENHGLEQFF,TGTGCCAGCAGTGAGAACCACGGCTTGGAGCAGTTCTTC
NA,TRBV5-1,TRBJ2-5,NA,CASSFSPDQETQYF,TGCGCCAGCAGCTTCTCGCCAGACCAAGAGACCCAGTACTTC
NA,TRBV5-6,TRBJ2-5,NA,CASSSPQETQYF,TGTGCCAGCAGCTCCCCCCAAGAGACCCAGTACTTC
TRBD1,TRBV27,TRBJ2-4,NA,CASGITGGGGLNIQYF,TGTGCCAGCGGAATTACAGGGGGCGGTGGATTGAACATTCAGTACTTC
TRBD1,TRBV29-1,TRBJ2-5,NA,CSAGQGEETQYF,TGCAGCGCGGGACAGGGGGAAGAGACCCAGTACTTC
TRBD2,TRBV7-9,TRBJ2-1,once,CASSTGTSGNEQFF,TGTGCCAGCAGTACCGGCACTAGCGGCAATGAGCAGTTCTTC
TRBD1,TRBV5-5,TRBJ2-1,NA,CASSSNPGQGGFEQFF,TGTGCCAGCAGCTCCAATCCGGGACAGGGTGGGTTTGAGCAGTTCTTC
NA,TRBV19,TRBJ2-5,NA,CASSIGVTQETQYF,TGTGCCAGTAGTATTGGCGTCACCCAAGAGACCCAGTACTTC
NA,TRBV7-3,TRBJ2-1,NA,CASSLTVAGEQFF,TGTGCCAGCAGCTTAACAGTCGCTGGTGAGCAGTTCTTC